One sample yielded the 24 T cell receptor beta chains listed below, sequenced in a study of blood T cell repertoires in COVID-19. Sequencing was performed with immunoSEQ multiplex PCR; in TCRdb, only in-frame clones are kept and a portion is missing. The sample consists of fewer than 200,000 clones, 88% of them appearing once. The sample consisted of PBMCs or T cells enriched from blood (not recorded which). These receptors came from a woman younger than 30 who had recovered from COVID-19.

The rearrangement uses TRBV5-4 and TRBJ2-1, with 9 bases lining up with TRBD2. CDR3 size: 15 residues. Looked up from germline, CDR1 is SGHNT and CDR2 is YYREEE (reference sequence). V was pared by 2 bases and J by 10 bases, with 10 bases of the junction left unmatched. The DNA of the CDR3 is TGTGCCAGCAGCTTAGCGGGGGGTCGCCAATTAGAGCAGTTCTTC. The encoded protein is CASSLAGGRQLEQFF.

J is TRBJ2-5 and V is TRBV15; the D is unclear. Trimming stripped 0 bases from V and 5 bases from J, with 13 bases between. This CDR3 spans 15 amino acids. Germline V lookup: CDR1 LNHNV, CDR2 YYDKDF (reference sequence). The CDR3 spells CATSRDRRYGETQYF. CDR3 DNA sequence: TGTGCCACCAGCAGAGATAGAAGGTACGGGGAGACCCAGTACTTC.

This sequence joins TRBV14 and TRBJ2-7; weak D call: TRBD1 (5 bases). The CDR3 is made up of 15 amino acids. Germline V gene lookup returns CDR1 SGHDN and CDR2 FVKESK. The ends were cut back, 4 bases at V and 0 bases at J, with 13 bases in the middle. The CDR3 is CASSPTLQASYEQYF. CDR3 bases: TGTGCCAGCAGCCCCACCCTACAGGCCTCCTACGAGCAGTACTTC.

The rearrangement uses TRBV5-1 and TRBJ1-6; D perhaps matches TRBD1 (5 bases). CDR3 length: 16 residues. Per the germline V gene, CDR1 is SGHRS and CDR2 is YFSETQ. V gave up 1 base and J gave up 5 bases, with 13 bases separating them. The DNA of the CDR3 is TGCGCCAGCAGCTTGTTCCCCGGGGGGAATAATTCACCCCTCCACTTT. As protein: CASSLFPGGNNSPLHF. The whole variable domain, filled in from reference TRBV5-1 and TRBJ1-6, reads KAGVTQTPRYLIKTRGQQVTLSCSPISGHRSVSWYQQTPGQGLQFLFEYFSETQRNKGNFPGRFSGRQFSNSRSEMNVSTLELGDSALYLCASSLFPGGNNSPLHFGNGTRLTVT.

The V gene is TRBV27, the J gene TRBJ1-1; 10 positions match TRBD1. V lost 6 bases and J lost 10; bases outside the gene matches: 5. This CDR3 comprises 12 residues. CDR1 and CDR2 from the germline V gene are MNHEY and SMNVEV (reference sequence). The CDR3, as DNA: TGTGCCAGCAGCAGACAGGGGGCAGGAGCTTTCTTT. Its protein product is CASSRQGAGAFF.

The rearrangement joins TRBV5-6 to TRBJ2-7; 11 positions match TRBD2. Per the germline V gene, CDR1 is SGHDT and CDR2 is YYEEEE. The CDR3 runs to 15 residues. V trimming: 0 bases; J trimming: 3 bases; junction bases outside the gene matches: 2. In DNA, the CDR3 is TGTGCCAGCAGCTTGGGACTAGCGGGGAACTACGAGCAGTACTTC. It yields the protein CASSLGLAGNYEQYF. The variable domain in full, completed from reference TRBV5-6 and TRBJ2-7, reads DAGVTQSPTHLIKTRGQQVTLRCSPKSGHDTVSWYQQALGQGPQFIFQYYEEEERQRGNFPDRFSGHQFPNYSSELNVNALLLGDSALYLCASSLGLAGNYEQYFGPGTRLTVT.

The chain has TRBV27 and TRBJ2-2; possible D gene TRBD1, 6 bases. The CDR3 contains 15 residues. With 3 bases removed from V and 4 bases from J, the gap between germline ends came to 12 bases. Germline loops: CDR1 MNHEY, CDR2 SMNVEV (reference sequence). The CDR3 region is CASSFYRVSTGELFF. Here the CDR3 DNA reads TGTGCCAGCAGTTTTTACAGGGTTAGCACCGGGGAGCTGTTTTTT.

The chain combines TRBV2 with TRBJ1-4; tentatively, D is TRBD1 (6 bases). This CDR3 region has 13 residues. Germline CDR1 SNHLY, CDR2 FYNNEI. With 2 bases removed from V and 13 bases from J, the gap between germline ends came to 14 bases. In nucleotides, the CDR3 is TGTGCCAGCAGTGAAATTCCCCAGGGGAGACTGTTTTTT. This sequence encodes CASSEIPQGRLFF.

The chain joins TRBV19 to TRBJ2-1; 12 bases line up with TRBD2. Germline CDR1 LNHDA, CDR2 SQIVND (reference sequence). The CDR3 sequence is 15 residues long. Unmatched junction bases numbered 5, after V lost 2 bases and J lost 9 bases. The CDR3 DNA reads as TGTGCCAGTAGTATACTAGCGGGAGGGCGTCGTGAGCAGTTCTTC. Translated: CASSILAGGRREQFF.

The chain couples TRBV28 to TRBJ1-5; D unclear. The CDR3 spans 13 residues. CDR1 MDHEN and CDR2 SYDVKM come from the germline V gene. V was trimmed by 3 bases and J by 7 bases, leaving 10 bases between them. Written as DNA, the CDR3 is TGTGCCAGCAGTTTTTTGGGAGTACAGCCCCAGCATTTT. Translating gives CASSFLGVQPQHF.

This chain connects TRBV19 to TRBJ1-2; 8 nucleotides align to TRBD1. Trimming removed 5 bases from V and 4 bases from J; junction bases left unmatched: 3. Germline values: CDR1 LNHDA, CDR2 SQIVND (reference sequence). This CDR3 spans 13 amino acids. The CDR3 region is CASSVGQGYGYTF. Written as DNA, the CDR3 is TGTGCCAGTAGTGTAGGACAGGGCTATGGCTACACCTTC.

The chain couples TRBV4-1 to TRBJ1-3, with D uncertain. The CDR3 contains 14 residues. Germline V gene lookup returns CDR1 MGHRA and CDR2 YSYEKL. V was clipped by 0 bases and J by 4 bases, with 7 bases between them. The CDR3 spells CASSQEPRGNTIYF. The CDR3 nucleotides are TGCGCCAGCAGCCAAGAACCCAGGGGAAACACCATATATTTT.

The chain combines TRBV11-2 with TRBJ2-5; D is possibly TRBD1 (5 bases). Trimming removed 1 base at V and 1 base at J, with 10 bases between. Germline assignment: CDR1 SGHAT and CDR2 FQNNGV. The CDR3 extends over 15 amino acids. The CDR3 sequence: CASSLGAGPQETQYF. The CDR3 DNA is TGTGCCAGCAGCTTAGGGGCAGGGCCCCAAGAGACCCAGTACTTC.

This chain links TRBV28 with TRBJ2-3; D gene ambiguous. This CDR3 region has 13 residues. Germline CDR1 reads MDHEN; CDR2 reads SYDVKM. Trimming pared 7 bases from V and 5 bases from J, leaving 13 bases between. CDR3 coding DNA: TGTGCCAGCATCCTCACAGCCGGAGATACGCAGTATTTT. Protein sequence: CASILTAGDTQYF. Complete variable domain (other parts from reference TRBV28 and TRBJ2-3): DVKVTQSSRYLVKRTGEKVFLECVQDMDHENMFWYRQDPGLGLRLIYFSYDVKMKEKGDIPEGYSVSREKKERFSLILESASTNQTSMYLCASILTAGDTQYFGPGTRLTVL.

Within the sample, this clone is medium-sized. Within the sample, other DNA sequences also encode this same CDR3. For the CDR3, the DNA is TGTGCCAGCTCACCCCCCTCCAGCTCTGGAAACACCATATATTTT. This encodes CASSPPSSSGNTIYF. This chain joins TRBV18 and TRBJ1-3; D gene uncertain. Trimming cost V 3 bases and J 0 bases, with 9 bases left between them. From germline, CDR1 is KGHSH and CDR2 LQKENI. This CDR3 has 15 residues.

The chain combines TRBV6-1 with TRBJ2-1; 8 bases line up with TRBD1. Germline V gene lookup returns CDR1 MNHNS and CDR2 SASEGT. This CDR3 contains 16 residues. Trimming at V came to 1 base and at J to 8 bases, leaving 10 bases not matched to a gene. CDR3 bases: TGTGCCAGCAGTGAAGATAGAGGACAGGGATTCGATGAGCAGTTCTTC. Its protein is CASSEDRGQGFDEQFF.

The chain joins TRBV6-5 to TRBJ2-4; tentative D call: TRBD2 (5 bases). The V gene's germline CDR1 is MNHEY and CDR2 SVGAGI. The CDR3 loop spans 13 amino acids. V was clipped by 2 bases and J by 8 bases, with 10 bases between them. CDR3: CASSYVVGDIQYF. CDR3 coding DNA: TGTGCCAGCAGTTACGTGGTGGGAGACATTCAGTACTTC.

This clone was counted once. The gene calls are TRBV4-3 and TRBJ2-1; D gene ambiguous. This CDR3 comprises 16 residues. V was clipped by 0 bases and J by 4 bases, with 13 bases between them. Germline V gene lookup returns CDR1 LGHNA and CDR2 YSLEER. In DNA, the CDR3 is TGCGCCAGCAGCCAAGATCCATTCGGGTCTTACAATGAGCAGTTCTTC. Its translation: CASSQDPFGSYNEQFF.

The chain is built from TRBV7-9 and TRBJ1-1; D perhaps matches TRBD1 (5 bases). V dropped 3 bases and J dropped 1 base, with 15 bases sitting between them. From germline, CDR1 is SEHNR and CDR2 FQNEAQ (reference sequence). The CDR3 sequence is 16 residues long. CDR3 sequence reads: CASSFEWTQRNTEAFF. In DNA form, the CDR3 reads TGTGCCAGCAGCTTTGAGTGGACACAGAGGAACACTGAAGCTTTCTTT.

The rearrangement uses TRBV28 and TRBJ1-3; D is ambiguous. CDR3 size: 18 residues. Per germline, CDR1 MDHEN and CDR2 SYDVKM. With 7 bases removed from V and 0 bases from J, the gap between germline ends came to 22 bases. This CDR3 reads CASTIRRSAFNSGNTIYF. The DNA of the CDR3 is TGTGCCAGCACCATTCGGCGGAGCGCCTTTAACTCTGGAAACACCATATATTTT.

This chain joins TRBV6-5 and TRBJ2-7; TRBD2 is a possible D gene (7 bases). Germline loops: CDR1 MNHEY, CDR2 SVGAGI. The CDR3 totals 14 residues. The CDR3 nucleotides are TGTGCAACCTGCGGGGGCGTGGGGGCCTACGAGCAGTACTTC. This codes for CATCGGVGAYEQYF.

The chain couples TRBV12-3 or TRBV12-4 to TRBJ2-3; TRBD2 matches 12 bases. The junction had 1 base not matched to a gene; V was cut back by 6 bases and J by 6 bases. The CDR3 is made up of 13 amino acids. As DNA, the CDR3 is TGTGCCAGCAGCGGACTAGCGGGGGATACGCAGTATTTT. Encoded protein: CASSGLAGDTQYF.

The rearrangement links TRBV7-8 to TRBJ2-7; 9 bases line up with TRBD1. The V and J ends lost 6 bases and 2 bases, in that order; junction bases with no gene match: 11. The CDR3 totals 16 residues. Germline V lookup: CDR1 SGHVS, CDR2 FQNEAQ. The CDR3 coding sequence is TGTGCCAGCAGTTCTCTCACCGGGACAGGGACCTACGAGCAGTACTTC. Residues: CASSSLTGTGTYEQYF.

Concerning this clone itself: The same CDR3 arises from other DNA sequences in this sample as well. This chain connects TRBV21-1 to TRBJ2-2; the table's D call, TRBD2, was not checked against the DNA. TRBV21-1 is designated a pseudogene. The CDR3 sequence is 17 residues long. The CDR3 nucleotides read TGTGCCAGCAGCTTGGACGGGAGCCGACCGAACACCGGGGAGCTGTTTTTT. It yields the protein CASSLDGSRPNTGELFF.